The following is a T cell receptor beta chain sequence with its context. These data come from a study of regulatory T cells in long-lasting Graves disease. CDR3 regions were amplified by Arm-PCR using iRepertoire HTBI primers to build TCR beta libraries. TCRdb analysed the multiplex PCR reads with MiXCR anew, one entry per CDR3 protein. The sample includes about 660,000 distinct CDR3 sequences, 25% to 35% of them seen just once. Time point specified: persistent/refractory GD, antithyroid drugs over 5 years with positive TRAb. Following extraction of RNA from PBMCs, that RNA was used to make the TCR library. The CDR3 runs to 15 residues. With 5 bases clipped from V and 6 bases from J, the junction kept 7 bases outside the gene matches.

V gene TRBV12-3 or TRBV12-4 combines with J gene TRBJ2-2; 9 bases are shared with TRBD1. Here the sequenced sample was peripheral blood mononuclear cells (PBMCs), taken when the disease was refractory, from a patient treated with antithyroid drugs. The sequence derives from a female donor with Graves disease. CDR3 DNA: TGTGCCAGCAGTCCGGGACAGGGAGTTTCCGGGGAGCTGTTTTTT. Residues: CASSPGQGVSGELFF.